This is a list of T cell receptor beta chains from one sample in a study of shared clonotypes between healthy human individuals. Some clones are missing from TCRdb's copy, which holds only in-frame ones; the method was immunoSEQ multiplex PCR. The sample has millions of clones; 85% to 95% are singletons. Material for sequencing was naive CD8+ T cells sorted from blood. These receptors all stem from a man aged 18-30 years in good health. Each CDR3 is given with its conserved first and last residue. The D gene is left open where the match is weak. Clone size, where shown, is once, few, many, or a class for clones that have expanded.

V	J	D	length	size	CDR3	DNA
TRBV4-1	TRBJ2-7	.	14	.	CASSPKDRLYEQYF	TGCGCCAGCAGCCCAAAAGACAGACTCTACGAGCAGTACTTC
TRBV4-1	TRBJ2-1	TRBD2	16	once	CASSFRTSGDYNEQFF	TGCGCCAGCAGCTTCCGGACTAGCGGGGATTACAATGAGCAGTTCTTC
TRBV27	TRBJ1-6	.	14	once	CASTIQGSNSPLHF	TGTGCCAGCACTATCCAGGGTAGTAATTCACCCCTCCACTTT
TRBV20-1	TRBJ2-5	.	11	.	CSASVDLTQYF	TGCAGTGCTAGCGTAGATTTGACCCAGTACTTC
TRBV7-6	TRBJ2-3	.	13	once	CASSSQSTDTQYF	TGTGCCAGCAGCTCCCAAAGCACAGATACGCAGTATTTT
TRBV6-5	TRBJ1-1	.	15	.	CASSTVSHMNTEAFF	TGTGCCAGCAGTACCGTTAGCCACATGAACACTGAAGCTTTCTTT
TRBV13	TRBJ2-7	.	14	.	CASRTAGGLYEQYF	TGTGCCAGCCGAACGGCAGGGGGGCTCTACGAGCAGTACTTC
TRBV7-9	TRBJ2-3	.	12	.	CASSQGGDTQYF	TGTGCCAGCAGCCAGGGGGGAGATACGCAGTATTTT
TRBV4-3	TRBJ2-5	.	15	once	CASSQGAGTEETQYF	TGCGCCAGCAGCCAAGGAGCAGGTACCGAAGAGACCCAGTACTTC
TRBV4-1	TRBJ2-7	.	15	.	CASSQVGSLPYEQYF	TGCGCCAGCAGCCAAGTGGGTAGCCTCCCCTACGAGCAGTACTTC
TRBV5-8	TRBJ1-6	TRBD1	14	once	CASSSGTGDSPLHF	TGTGCCAGCAGCTCCGGGACAGGCGATTCACCCCTCCACTTT
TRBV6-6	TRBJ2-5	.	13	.	CASSWAGQETQYF	TGTGCCAGCAGTTGGGCAGGACAAGAGACCCAGTACTTC
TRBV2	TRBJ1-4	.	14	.	CASTRREHNEKLFF	TGTGCCAGCACCCGGCGGGAACATAATGAAAAACTGTTTTTT
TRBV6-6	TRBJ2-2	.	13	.	CASSPRVGGELFF	TGTGCCAGCAGCCCCAGGGTTGGCGGGGAGCTGTTTTTT
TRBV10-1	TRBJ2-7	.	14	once	CASSEQSGSPEQYF	TGCGCCAGCAGTGAGCAGTCTGGGTCACCCGAGCAGTACTTC
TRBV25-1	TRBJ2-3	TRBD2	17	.	CASSELASGGNTDTQYF	TGTGCCAGCAGTGAATTGGCTAGCGGGGGAAACACAGATACGCAGTATTTT
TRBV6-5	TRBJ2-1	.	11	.	CASSSQVEQFF	TGTGCCAGCAGTTCCCAGGTGGAGCAGTTCTTC
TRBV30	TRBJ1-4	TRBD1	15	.	CAWNRGTGVNEKLFF	TGTGCCTGGAACAGAGGGACAGGGGTTAATGAAAAACTGTTTTTT
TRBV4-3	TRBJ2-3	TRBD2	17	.	CASSQDGAGGPGDTQYF	TGCGCCAGCAGCCAAGATGGGGCGGGAGGGCCGGGAGATACGCAGTATTTT
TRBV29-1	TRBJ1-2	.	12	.	CSVATGNYGYTF	TGCAGCGTTGCTACAGGGAACTATGGCTACACCTTC
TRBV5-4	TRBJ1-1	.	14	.	CASSLKNMNTEAFF	TGTGCCAGCAGCTTGAAGAATATGAACACTGAAGCTTTCTTT
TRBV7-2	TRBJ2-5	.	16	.	CASSLAHWDPQETQYF	TGTGCCAGCAGCTTAGCGCACTGGGACCCTCAAGAGACCCAGTACTTC
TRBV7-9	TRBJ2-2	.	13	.	CASSLFGFGELFF	TGTGCCAGCAGCTTATTTGGCTTCGGGGAGCTGTTTTTT
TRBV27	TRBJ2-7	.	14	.	CASSFRRKLEEQYF	TGTGCCAGCAGTTTTCGGAGGAAATTGGAGGAGCAGTACTTC
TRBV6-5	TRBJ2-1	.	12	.	CASSPAGNEQFF	TGTGCCAGCAGTCCCGCTGGCAATGAGCAGTTCTTC
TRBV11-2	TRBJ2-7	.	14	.	CASSLVGASYEQYF	TGTGCCAGCAGCTTAGTAGGAGCCAGCTACGAGCAGTACTTC
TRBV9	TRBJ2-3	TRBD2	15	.	CASSGLAGVGDTQYF	TGTGCCAGCAGCGGGCTGGCGGGAGTGGGGGATACGCAGTATTTT
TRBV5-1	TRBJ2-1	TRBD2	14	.	CASSLTGGYNEQFF	TGCGCCAGCAGCTTGACGGGGGGCTACAATGAGCAGTTCTTC
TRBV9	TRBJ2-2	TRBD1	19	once	CASSESLTGEYRVTGELFF	TGTGCCAGCAGCGAAAGCCTGACAGGGGAATACCGAGTTACCGGGGAGCTGTTTTTT
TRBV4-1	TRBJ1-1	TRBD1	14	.	CASSQGGRGTEAFF	TGCGCCAGCAGCCAAGGCGGCAGGGGGACTGAAGCTTTCTTT
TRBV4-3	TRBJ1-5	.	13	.	CASSQEVYRPQHF	TGCGCCAGCAGCCAAGAGGTGTATCGGCCCCAGCATTTT
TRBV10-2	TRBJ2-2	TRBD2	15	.	CASTTRGVDTGELFF	TGCGCCAGCACCACGCGGGGGGTCGACACCGGGGAGCTGTTTTTT
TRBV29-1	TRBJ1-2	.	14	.	CSVVDTEARYGYTF	TGCAGCGTGGTCGACACCGAGGCCCGGTATGGCTACACCTTC
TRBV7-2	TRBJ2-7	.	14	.	CASSPVGASYEQYF	TGTGCCAGCAGCCCGGTCGGGGCCTCCTACGAGCAGTACTTC
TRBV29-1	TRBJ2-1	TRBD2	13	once	CSVSSGDYNEQFF	TGCAGCGTCTCTAGCGGGGACTACAATGAGCAGTTCTTC
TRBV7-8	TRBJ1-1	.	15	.	CASSLKRQALTEAFF	TGTGCCAGCAGCTTAAAACGCCAGGCCCTCACTGAAGCTTTCTTT
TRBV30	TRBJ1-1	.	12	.	CAWKEGRTEAFF	TGTGCCTGGAAAGAGGGTCGGACTGAAGCTTTCTTT
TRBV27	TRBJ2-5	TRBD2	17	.	CASSSLSLAGVQETQYF	TGTGCCAGCAGTTCCCTATCCCTAGCGGGGGTTCAAGAGACCCAGTACTTC
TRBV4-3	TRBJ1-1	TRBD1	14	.	CASSHGTGWTEAFF	TGCGCCAGCAGCCATGGGACAGGGTGGACTGAAGCTTTCTTT
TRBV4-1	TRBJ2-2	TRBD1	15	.	CASSHRGRGTGELFF	TGCGCCAGCAGCCACAGGGGGAGAGGCACCGGGGAGCTGTTTTTT
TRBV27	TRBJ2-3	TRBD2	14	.	CASEIAGAPHTQYF	TGTGCCAGTGAGATAGCGGGAGCGCCTCATACGCAGTATTTT
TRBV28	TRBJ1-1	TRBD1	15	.	CASSLSDRGGTEAFF	TGTGCCAGCAGTTTGTCCGACAGGGGTGGAACTGAAGCTTTCTTT
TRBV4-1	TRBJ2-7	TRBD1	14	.	CASSQGQVAYEQYF	TGCGCCAGCAGCCAGGGACAGGTCGCCTACGAGCAGTACTTC
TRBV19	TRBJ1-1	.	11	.	CAISMGTEAFF	TGTGCCATCTCCATGGGCACTGAAGCTTTCTTT
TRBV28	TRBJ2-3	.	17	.	CASSLWAEVPGTDTQYF	TGTGCCAGCAGTTTATGGGCTGAGGTGCCCGGCACAGATACGCAGTATTTT
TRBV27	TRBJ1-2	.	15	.	CASSLLGQGDYGYTF	TGTGCCAGCAGTTTATTGGGTCAGGGAGACTATGGCTACACCTTC
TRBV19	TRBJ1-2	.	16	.	CASSIATPTPIHGYTF	TGTGCCAGTAGTATAGCAACACCTACACCTATTCACGGCTACACCTTC
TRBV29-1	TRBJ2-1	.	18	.	CSVEEFSLGKRSYNEQFF	TGCAGCGTTGAAGAATTCTCGTTGGGGAAGCGGTCCTACAATGAGCAGTTCTTC
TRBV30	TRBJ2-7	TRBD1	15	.	CAWTFPGQHSYEQYF	TGTGCCTGGACATTCCCGGGACAGCATTCCTACGAGCAGTACTTC
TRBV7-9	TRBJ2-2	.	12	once	CASSPGAGELFF	TGTGCCAGCAGCCCAGGGGCCGGGGAGCTGTTTTTT
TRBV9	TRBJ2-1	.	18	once	CASSAPLSGQDSYNEQFF	TGTGCCAGCAGCGCCCCCCTTAGCGGACAAGACTCCTACAATGAGCAGTTCTTC
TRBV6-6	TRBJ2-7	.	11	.	CASMSAYEQYF	TGTGCCAGCATGTCCGCCTACGAGCAGTACTTC
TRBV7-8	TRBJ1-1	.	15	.	CASSLSWGPLTEAFF	TGTGCCAGCAGCTTATCATGGGGGCCGTTGACTGAAGCTTTCTTT
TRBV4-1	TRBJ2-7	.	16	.	CASSPTLALGGYEQYF	TGCGCCAGCAGCCCTACCCTGGCCCTGGGCGGGTACGAGCAGTACTTC
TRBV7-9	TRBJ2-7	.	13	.	CASSLVGVDEQYF	TGTGCCAGCAGCTTAGTAGGGGTCGACGAGCAGTACTTC